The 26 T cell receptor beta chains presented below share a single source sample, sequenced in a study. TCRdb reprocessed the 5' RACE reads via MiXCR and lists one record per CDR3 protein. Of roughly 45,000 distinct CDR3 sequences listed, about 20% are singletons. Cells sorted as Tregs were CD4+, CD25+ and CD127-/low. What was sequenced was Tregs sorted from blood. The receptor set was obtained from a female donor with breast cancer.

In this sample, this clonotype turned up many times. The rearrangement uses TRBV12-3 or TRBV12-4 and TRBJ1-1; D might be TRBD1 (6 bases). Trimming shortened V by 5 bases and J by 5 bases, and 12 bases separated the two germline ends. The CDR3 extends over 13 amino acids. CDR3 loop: CASSVQGETEAFF. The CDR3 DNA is TGTGCCAGCAGTGTACAGGGAGAGACTGAAGCTTTCTTT.

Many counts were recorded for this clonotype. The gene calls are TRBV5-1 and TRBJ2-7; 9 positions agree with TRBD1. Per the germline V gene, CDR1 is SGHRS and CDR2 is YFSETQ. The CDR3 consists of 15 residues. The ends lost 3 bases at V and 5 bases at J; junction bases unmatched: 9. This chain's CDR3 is CASSSTGQGNNEQYF. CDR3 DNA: TGCGCCAGCAGCTCAACGGGACAGGGTAACAACGAGCAGTACTTC.

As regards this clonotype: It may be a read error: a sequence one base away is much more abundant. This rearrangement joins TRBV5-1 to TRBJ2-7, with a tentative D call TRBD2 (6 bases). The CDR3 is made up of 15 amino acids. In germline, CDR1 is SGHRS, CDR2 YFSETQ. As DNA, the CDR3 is TGCGCCGGCAGCTTTCTAACGGAGGGCGCCTACGAGCAGTACTTC. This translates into CAGSFLTEGAYEQYF.

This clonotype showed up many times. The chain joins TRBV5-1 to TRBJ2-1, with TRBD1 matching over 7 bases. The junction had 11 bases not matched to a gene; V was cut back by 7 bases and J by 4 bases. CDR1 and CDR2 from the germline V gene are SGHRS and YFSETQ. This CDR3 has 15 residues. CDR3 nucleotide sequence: TGCGCCAGCGTTCCGACCGGGACAGAGTACAATGAGCAGTTCTTC. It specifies CASVPTGTEYNEQFF.

CDR3 protein: CASSTGNPYNEQFF. DNA of the CDR3: TGTGCCAGCAGTACCGGGAACCCCTACAATGAGCAGTTCTTC. The chain carries TRBV6-1 and TRBJ2-1; weak D call: TRBD2 (5 bases). CDR1 is MNHNS and CDR2 is SASEGT in the germline V gene. The CDR3 sequence is 14 residues long. The germline V and J ends were trimmed by 5 bases and 2 bases, with 10 bases remaining between them.

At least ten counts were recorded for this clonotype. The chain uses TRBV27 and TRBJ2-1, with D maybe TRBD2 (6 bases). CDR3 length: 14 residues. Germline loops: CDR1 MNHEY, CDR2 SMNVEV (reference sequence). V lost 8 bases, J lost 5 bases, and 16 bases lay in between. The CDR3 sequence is CASPTREGDNEQFF. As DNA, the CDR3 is TGTGCCAGCCCGACGCGGGAAGGAGACAATGAGCAGTTCTTC.

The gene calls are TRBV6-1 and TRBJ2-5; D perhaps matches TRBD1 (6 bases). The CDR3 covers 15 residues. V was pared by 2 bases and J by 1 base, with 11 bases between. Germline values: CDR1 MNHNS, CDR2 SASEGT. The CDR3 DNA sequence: TGTGCCAGCAGTGAATCGAACAGGGCCCAAGAGACCCAGTACTTC. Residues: CASSESNRAQETQYF.

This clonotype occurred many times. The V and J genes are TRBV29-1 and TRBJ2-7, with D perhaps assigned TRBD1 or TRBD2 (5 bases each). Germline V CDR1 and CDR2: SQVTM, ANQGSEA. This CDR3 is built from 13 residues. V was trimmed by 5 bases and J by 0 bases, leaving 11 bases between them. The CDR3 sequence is CSVSGPSSYEQYF. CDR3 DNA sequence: TGCAGCGTTTCGGGGCCATCCTCCTACGAGCAGTACTTC.

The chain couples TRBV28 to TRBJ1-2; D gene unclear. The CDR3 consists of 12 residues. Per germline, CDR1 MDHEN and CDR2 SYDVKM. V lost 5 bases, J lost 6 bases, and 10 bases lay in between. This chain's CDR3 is CASSPWTHGYTF. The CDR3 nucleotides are TGTGCCAGCAGTCCCTGGACTCATGGCTACACCTTC.

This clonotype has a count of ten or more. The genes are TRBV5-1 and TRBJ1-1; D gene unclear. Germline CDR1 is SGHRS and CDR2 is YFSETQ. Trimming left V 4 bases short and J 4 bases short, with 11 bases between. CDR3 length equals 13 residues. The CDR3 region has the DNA TGCGCCAGCAGCAATGTAGGAGGCACTGAAGCTTTCTTT. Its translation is CASSNVGGTEAFF.

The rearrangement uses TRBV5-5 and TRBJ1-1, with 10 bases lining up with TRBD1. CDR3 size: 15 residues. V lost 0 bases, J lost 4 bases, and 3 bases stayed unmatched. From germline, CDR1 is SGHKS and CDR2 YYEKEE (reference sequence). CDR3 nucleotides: TGTGCCAGCAGCTTGGAGGGGACAGGGGTCACTGAAGCTTTCTTT. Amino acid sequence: CASSLEGTGVTEAFF.

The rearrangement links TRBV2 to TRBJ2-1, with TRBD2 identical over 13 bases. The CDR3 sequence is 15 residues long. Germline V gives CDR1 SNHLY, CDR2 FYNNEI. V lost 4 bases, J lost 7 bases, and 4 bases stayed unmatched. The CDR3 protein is CASSVGTSGINEQFF. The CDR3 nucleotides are TGTGCCAGCAGTGTCGGGACTAGCGGGATAAATGAGCAGTTCTTC.

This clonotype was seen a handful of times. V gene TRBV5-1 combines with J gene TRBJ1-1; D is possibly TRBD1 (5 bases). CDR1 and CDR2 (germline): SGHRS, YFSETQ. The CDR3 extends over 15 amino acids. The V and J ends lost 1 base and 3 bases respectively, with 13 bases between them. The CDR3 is CASSLWGIADTEAFF. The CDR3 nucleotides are TGCGCCAGCAGCTTGTGGGGGATTGCGGACACTGAAGCTTTCTTT.

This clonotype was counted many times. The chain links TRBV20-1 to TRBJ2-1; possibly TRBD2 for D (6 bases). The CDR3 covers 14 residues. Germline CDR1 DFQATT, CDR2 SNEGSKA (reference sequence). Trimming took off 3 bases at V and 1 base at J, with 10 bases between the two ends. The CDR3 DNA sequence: TGCAGTGCTAGGGGGGGTGGGTCCTACAATGAGCAGTTCTTC. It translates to CSARGGGSYNEQFF.

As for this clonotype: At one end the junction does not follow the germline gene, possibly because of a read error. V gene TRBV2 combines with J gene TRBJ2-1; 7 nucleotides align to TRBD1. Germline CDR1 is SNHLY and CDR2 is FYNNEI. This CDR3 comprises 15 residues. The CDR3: CARRQGQTLYNEQFF. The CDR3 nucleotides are TGTGCCCGCAGGCAGGGACAGACTCTCTACAATGAGCAGTTCTTC.

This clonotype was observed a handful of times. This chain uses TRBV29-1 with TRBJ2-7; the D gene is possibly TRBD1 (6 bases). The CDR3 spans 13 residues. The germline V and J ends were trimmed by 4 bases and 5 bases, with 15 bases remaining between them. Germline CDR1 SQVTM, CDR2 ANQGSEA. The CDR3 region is CSVGATGSHEQYF. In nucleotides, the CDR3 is TGCAGCGTTGGGGCGACAGGTTCCCACGAGCAGTACTTC.

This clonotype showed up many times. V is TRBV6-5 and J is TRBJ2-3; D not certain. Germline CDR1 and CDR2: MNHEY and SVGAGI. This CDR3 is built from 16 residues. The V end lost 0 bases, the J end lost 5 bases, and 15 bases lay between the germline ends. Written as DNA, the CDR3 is TGTGCCAGCAGTTACTCGGCTCGAAGGTTTAGAGATACGCAGTATTTT. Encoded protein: CASSYSARRFRDTQYF.

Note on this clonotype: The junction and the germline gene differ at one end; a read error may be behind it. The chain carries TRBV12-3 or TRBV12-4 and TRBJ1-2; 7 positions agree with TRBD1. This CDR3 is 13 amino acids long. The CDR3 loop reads CAGSFSVTGKRTF. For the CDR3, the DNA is TGTGCCGGCAGTTTTAGCGTGACAGGGAAGAGGACCTTC.

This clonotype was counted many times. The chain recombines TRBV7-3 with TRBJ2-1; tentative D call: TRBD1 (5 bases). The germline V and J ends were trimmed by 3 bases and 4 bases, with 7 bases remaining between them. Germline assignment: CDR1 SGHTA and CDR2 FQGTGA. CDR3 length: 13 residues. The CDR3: CASSLDNYNEQFF. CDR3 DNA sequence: TGTGCCAGCAGCTTGGACAATTACAATGAGCAGTTCTTC.

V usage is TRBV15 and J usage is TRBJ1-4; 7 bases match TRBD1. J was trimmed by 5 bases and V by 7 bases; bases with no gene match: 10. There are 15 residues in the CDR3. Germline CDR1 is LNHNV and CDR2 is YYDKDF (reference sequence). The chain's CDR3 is CATTRRDSLNEKLFF. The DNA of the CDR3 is TGTGCCACCACCCGGAGGGACAGCCTAAATGAAAAACTGTTTTTT.

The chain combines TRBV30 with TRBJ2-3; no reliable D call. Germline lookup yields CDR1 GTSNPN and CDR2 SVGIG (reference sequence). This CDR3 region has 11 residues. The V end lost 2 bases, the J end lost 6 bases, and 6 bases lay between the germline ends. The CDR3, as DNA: TGTGCCTGGAGTAACTCGGATACGCAGTATTTT. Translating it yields CAWSNSDTQYF.

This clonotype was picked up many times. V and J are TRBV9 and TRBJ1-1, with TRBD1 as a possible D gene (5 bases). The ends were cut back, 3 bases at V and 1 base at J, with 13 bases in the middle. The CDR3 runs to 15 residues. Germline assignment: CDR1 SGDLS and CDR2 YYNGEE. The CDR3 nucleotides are TGTGCCAGCAGCGAAACCGGGGCCGGGAACACTGAAGCTTTCTTT. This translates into CASSETGAGNTEAFF.

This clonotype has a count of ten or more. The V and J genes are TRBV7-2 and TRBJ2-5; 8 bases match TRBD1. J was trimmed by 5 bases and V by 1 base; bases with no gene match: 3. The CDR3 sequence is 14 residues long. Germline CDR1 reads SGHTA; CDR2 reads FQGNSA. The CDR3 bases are TGTGCCAGCAGCTTAGTCGGGACAGGCGAGACCCAGTACTTC. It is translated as CASSLVGTGETQYF.

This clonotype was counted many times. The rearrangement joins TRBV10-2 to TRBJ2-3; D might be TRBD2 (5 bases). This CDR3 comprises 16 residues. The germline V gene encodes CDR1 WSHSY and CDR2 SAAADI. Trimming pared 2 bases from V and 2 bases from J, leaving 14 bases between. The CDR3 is CASSEPDYGDTDTQYF. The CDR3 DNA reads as TGCGCCAGCAGTGAGCCGGATTACGGGGACACAGATACGCAGTATTTT.

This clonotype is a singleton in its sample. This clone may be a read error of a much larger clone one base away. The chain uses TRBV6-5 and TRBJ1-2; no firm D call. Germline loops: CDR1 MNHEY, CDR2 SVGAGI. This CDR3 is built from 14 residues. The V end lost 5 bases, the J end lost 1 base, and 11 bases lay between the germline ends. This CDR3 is CASSRRGHNYGYTF. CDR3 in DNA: TGTGCCAGCAGTAGAAGAGGGCATAACTATGGCTACACCTTC.

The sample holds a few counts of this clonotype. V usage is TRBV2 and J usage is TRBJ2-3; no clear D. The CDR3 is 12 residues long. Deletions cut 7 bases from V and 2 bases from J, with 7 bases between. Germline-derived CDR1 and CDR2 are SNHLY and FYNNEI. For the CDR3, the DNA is TGTGCCAGCAAATTAGTCACAGATACGCAGTATTTT. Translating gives CASKLVTDTQYF.